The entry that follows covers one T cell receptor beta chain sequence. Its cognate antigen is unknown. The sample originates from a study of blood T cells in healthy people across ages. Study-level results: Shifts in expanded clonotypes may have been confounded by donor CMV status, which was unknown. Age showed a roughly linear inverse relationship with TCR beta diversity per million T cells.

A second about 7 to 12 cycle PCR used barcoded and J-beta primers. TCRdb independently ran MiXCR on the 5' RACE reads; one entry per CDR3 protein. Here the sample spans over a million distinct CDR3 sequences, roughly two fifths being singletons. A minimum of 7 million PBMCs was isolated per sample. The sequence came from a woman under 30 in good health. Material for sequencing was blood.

The CDR3 spells CASSFSGTGANVLTF. In DNA form, the CDR3 reads TGTGCCAGCAGCTTTTCCGGGACTGGGGCCAACGTCCTGACTTTC. The chain uses TRBV5-5 and TRBJ2-6; tentatively, D is TRBD2 (5 bases). Trimming stripped 2 bases from V and 2 bases from J, with 8 bases between. The CDR3 has 15 amino acids. Germline V gene data show CDR1 as SGHKS and CDR2 as YYEKEE (reference sequence).